This T cell receptor (beta chain) was identified during a study of beta chain features in type 1 diabetes. Background on the study: Similarity in age, gender and cell yields was seen between patients and healthy donors. General study points: Moderate yet significant TCRB CDR3 shortening was seen in Type 1 diabetes patients in all four CD4+ subsets. More deletions and fewer insertions at VDJ junctions were seen in type 1 diabetes patients. Comparison showed that naive, central memory and Treg TCRB repertoires appeared more similar among patients than among healthy donors. The study left unresolved whether HLA type influences TCRB rearrangement.

Investigators reverse transcribed all isolated RNA, so they sequenced expressed TCRB transcripts. Libraries were prepared by immunoSEQ multiplex PCR; TCRdb keeps only in-frame clonotypes and omits some of them. Of about 260,000 clones listed, roughly 22% are singletons. This clone has a handful of counts. Its antigen is as yet unknown. Sequencing was carried out using naive CD4+ T cells from blood. The source of this sequence is a middle-aged woman with type 1 diabetes.

CDR3 in amino acids: CATSRDGRAYTGELFF. The CDR3 DNA reads TGTGCCACCAGCAGAGATGGCAGGGCATACACCGGGGAGCTGTTTTTT. The chain recombines TRBV15 with TRBJ2-2; D possibly corresponds to TRBD1 (5 bases). The CDR3 is 16 residues long. Trimming pared 0 bases from V and 3 bases from J, leaving 11 bases between. Per germline, CDR1 LNHNV and CDR2 YYDKDF (reference sequence).